This T cell receptor beta chain was sequenced in a study of T cell changes during pregnancy in multiple sclerosis. Profiled with immunoSEQ multiplex PCR; TCRdb holds only in-frame clones, not every one. This repertoire shows approximately 41,000 clones, about 90% found once; its top ten account for 8% to 10%. This clone was seen just once. V was trimmed by 2 bases and J by 6 bases, leaving 11 bases between them. This CDR3 is built from 14 residues. Germline V gives CDR1 SGHVS, CDR2 FNYEAQ. The sample was CD8+ T cells from peripheral blood mononuclear cells, taken in the first trimester of pregnancy. The rearrangement links TRBV7-6 to TRBJ2-1, with D possibly TRBD1 on 6 matching bases. The source is a female donor with multiple sclerosis, enrolled in a pregnancy study. CDR3 DNA: TGTGCCAGCAGCTTATTCTCAGGGGTCAATGAGCAGTTCTTC. Protein: CASSLFSGVNEQFF.